These 28 T cell receptor beta chains originate from one sample sequenced in a study of blood T cell repertoires in COVID-19. Sequenced by immunoSEQ multiplex PCR; TCRdb stores in-frame clones only, minus some. Of approximately 440,000 clones in the sample, approximately 89% were seen once. Sequenced: peripheral blood. The receptors shown here come from a woman in her forties or fifties with COVID-19, enrolled during active disease.

This clone showed up just once. CDR3 sequence: CASTSTDTQYF. The CDR3 DNA follows: TGTGCCAGCACTAGCACAGATACGCAGTATTTT. The J gene is TRBJ2-3, the V gene TRBV28; no definite D call. The CDR3 covers 11 residues. Germline V gene sequence: CDR1 MDHEN, CDR2 SYDVKM. The V and J ends lost 7 bases and 0 bases respectively, with 2 bases between them.

The rearrangement links TRBV23-1 to TRBJ2-2, with a tentative D call TRBD1 (5 bases). TRBV23-1 is marked as an open reading frame, function uncertain. The CDR3 consists of 15 residues. V was trimmed by 8 bases and J by 3 bases, leaving 16 bases between them. The DNA of the CDR3 is TGCGCCAGCCCTGCCAGGGTAACGGACACCGGGGAGCTGTTTTTT. Translating gives CASPARVTDTGELFF.

The chain joins TRBV30 to TRBJ1-2; D is unresolved. With 5 bases removed from V and 4 bases from J, the gap between germline ends came to 17 bases. The germline V gene has CDR1 GTSNPN and CDR2 SVGIG (reference sequence). The CDR3 totals 14 residues. The CDR3 spells CAWVGRGGGYGYTF. The DNA of the CDR3 is TGTGCCTGGGTCGGTCGGGGTGGAGGCTATGGCTACACCTTC.

The rearrangement links TRBV19 to TRBJ2-1; D perhaps matches TRBD2 (6 bases). The CDR3 is 15 amino acids. The germline V gene has CDR1 LNHDA and CDR2 SQIVND (reference sequence). Trimming took off 6 bases at V and 0 bases at J, with 12 bases between the two ends. The CDR3 reads CASSSGESSYNEQFF. The CDR3 bases are TGTGCCAGTAGCTCGGGGGAGAGCTCCTACAATGAGCAGTTCTTC.

The V gene is TRBV3-1 (or the pseudogene TRBV3-2), the J gene TRBJ1-1; no clear D. Trimming removed 4 bases at V and 1 base at J, with 10 bases between. This CDR3 has 14 residues. CDR1 is LGHDT and CDR2 is YNNKEL in the germline V gene (reference sequence). The CDR3 nucleotides are TGTGCCAGCAGCCTGTATCACGGGAACACTGAAGCTTTCTTT. This translates into CASSLYHGNTEAFF.

V gene TRBV9 combines with J gene TRBJ1-2, with D possibly being TRBD1 (5 bases). CDR1 is SGDLS and CDR2 is YYNGEE in the germline V gene. The V gene lost 1 base and the J gene lost 3 bases, with 19 bases spanning the gap. The CDR3 is 17 amino acids. The CDR3 bases are TGTGCCAGCAGCGTAAGGAGGGAGAGCAGGGACTACTATGGCTACACCTTC. Protein: CASSVRRESRDYYGYTF.

V usage is TRBV27 and J usage is TRBJ1-1; D remains unclear. With 6 bases removed from V and 5 bases from J, the gap between germline ends came to 16 bases. Germline CDR1 and CDR2: MNHEY and SMNVEV (reference sequence). The CDR3 runs to 14 residues. Here the CDR3 reads CASSKQGGETEAFF. The CDR3 DNA sequence: TGTGCCAGCAGCAAGCAAGGTGGGGAGACTGAAGCTTTCTTT.

The chain recombines TRBV4-1 with TRBJ2-7; a weak D match, TRBD2 (6 bases). V lost 3 bases and J 2 bases, leaving 14 bases between the germline ends. The V gene's germline CDR1 is MGHRA and CDR2 YSYEKL. This CDR3 comprises 15 residues. Here the CDR3 reads CASSHLAVSAYEQYF. CDR3 bases: TGCGCCAGCAGCCATTTAGCGGTTTCTGCCTACGAGCAGTACTTC.

The chain couples TRBV5-1 to TRBJ2-2; D unresolved. CDR1 and CDR2 from the germline V gene are SGHRS and YFSETQ. V gave up 1 base and J gave up 2 bases, with 12 bases separating them. The CDR3 extends over 16 amino acids. The CDR3 DNA reads TGCGCCAGCAGCTTGAATTTTCAGTCTAACACCGGGGAGCTGTTTTTT. This translates into CASSLNFQSNTGELFF.

The chain carries TRBV28 and TRBJ1-1; 7 nucleotides match TRBD1. After removal of 3 bases from V and 7 bases from J, the junction contained 2 bases not matched to a gene. Germline V gene data show CDR1 as MDHEN and CDR2 as SYDVKM. The CDR3 totals 12 residues. CDR3 sequence (DNA): TGTGCCAGCAGTTTCGGACAGGTTGAAGCTTTCTTT. Residues: CASSFGQVEAFF.

The CDR3 nucleotides read TGTGCCAGCAGCCCCTCGGCTAGTCACAATGAGCAGTTCTTC. Translation gives CASSPSASHNEQFF. The chain combines TRBV7-2 with TRBJ2-1; D unresolved. The germline V gene has CDR1 SGHTA and CDR2 FQGNSA. Trimming took off 5 bases at V and 5 bases at J, with 13 bases between the two ends. The CDR3 spans 14 residues.

V is TRBV28 and J is TRBJ1-2; D remains ambiguous. The CDR3 is made up of 14 amino acids. V gave up 6 bases and J gave up 8 bases, with 19 bases separating them. Germline V CDR1 and CDR2: MDHEN, SYDVKM. The CDR3 DNA sequence: TGTGCCAGCAGCCCATCCGGTTTCACCAGGGGCTACACCTTC. Translating gives CASSPSGFTRGYTF.

The chain employs TRBV5-4 and TRBJ2-1, with D perhaps matching TRBD1 (7 bases). Germline loops: CDR1 SGHNT, CDR2 YYREEE (reference sequence). Trimming took 5 bases from V and 3 from J, leaving 21 bases between them. The CDR3 runs to 17 residues. The CDR3 sequence is CASSSPRSGGNYNEQFF. Here the CDR3 DNA reads TGTGCCAGCAGTTCTCCCCGGTCAGGGGGGAACTACAATGAGCAGTTCTTC. Using reference TRBV5-4 and TRBJ2-1 for the parts outside the CDR3, the full variable domain is ETGVTQSPTHLIKTRGQQVTLRCSSQSGHNTVSWYQQALGQGPQFIFQYYREEENGRGNFPPRFSGLQFPNYSSELNVNALELDDSALYLCASSSPRSGGNYNEQFFGPGTRLTVL.

This sequence joins TRBV6-5 and TRBJ2-7; the match to TRBD1 covers 9 bases. V lost 6 bases, J lost 6 bases, and 12 bases stayed unmatched. The germline V gene encodes CDR1 MNHEY and CDR2 SVGAGI. The CDR3 contains 15 residues. CDR3 protein: CASSLYRTGVSEQYF. The CDR3 DNA reads TGTGCCAGCAGCCTATACCGGACAGGGGTGTCCGAGCAGTACTTC.

The chain uses TRBV3-1 (or the pseudogene TRBV3-2) and TRBJ1-6; possibly TRBD1 for D (6 bases). Germline V CDR1 and CDR2: LGHDT, YNNKEL (reference sequence). The CDR3 extends over 15 amino acids. Trimming pared 4 bases from V and 8 bases from J, leaving 15 bases between. The CDR3 nucleotides read TGTGCCAGCAGCCCTTTGGCAGGGGCTGATTCACCCCTCCACTTT. Translated: CASSPLAGADSPLHF.

The chain combines TRBV18 with TRBJ1-5, with a tentative D call TRBD1 (6 bases). V lost 1 base to trimming and J lost 4 bases, with 11 bases between them. This CDR3 has 15 amino acids. Germline CDR1 and CDR2: KGHSH and LQKENI. The CDR3 coding sequence is TGTGCCAGCTCACCACGATGGACAGCTAATCAGCCCCAGCATTTT. Its translation: CASSPRWTANQPQHF.

The gene calls are TRBV6-6 and TRBJ2-2; D ambiguous. The CDR3 consists of 11 residues. V dropped 11 bases and J dropped 3 bases, with 7 bases sitting between them. In germline, CDR1 is MNHNY, CDR2 SVGAGI (reference sequence). Written as DNA, the CDR3 is TGTGCCGGCCGGGACACCGGGGAGCTGTTTTTT. Translation gives CAGRDTGELFF.

This sequence joins TRBV24-1 and TRBJ2-1; 7 bases line up with TRBD2. The CDR3 spans 19 residues. V was clipped by 4 bases and J by 0 bases; unmatched bases: 14. Germline loops: CDR1 KGHDR, CDR2 SFDVKD. CDR3 DNA sequence: TGTGCCACCAGTGACCCGAGCGGGGCGTTAATTAGCTCCTACAATGAGCAGTTCTTC. As protein: CATSDPSGALISSYNEQFF.

The rearrangement links TRBV20-1 to TRBJ2-7; D ambiguous. CDR1 is DFQATT, CDR2 SNEGSKA, per germline (reference sequence). This CDR3 contains 11 residues. V lost 7 bases and J lost 3, with 10 bases in between. The CDR3 nucleotides read TGCAGTGTGCTAGGAAGCTACGAGCAGTACTTC. Translation gives CSVLGSYEQYF.

The chain uses TRBV6-5 and TRBJ1-5, with a weak D call TRBD1 (6 bases). V lost 6 bases and J lost 2, with 14 bases in between. CDR1 is MNHEY and CDR2 is SVGAGI in the germline V gene. This CDR3 comprises 15 residues. The chain's CDR3 is CASSPRGWGNQPQHF. In nucleotides, the CDR3 is TGTGCCAGCAGCCCCAGGGGATGGGGCAATCAGCCCCAGCATTTT.

The rearrangement links TRBV21-1 to TRBJ2-7; the tabulated D call, TRBD2, remains unverified against the DNA. TRBV21-1 is described as a pseudogene. The CDR3 is 16 amino acids. The CDR3 DNA follows: TGTGCCAGCAGCAAAGTTTGCGGGGGCCTCTCCTACGAGCAGTACTTC. This translates into CASSKVCGGLSYEQYF.

Worth noting for this clone: A junction boundary mismatches the germline segment, possibly from a read error. V gene TRBV6-5 combines with J gene TRBJ2-7; the match to TRBD2 covers 11 bases. Germline CDR1 and CDR2: MNHEY and SVGAGI. The CDR3 has 15 residues. This chain's CDR3 is CASRGASGGPYEQYF. The CDR3 DNA reads TGCGCCAGCCGGGGGGCTAGCGGGGGGCCCTACGAGCAGTACTTC.

The chain is built from TRBV11-2 and TRBJ2-7; 7 nucleotides line up with TRBD2. Losses at the gene ends were 2 bases for V and 3 bases for J; bases not matched to a gene: 7. Germline V lookup: CDR1 SGHAT, CDR2 FQNNGV. The CDR3 has 15 residues. CDR3 residues: CASSLRSGGFYEQYF. DNA for the CDR3: TGTGCCAGCAGCTTAAGGTCGGGGGGTTTCTACGAGCAGTACTTC.

The gene calls are TRBV6-6 and TRBJ2-3; weak D call: TRBD1 (6 bases). V was cut by 4 bases and J by 2 bases, with 13 bases left in between. The CDR3 loop spans 15 amino acids. CDR1 MNHNY and CDR2 SVGAGI come from the germline V gene (reference sequence). The CDR3 sequence is CASSLGAPPTDTQYF. In nucleotides, the CDR3 is TGTGCCAGCAGTTTGGGGGCCCCCCCCACAGATACGCAGTATTTT.

The chain employs TRBV9 and TRBJ1-1, with 7 bases lining up with TRBD1. The CDR3 runs to 15 residues. J was trimmed by 1 base and V by 4 bases; bases with no gene match: 7. The V gene's germline CDR1 is SGDLS and CDR2 YYNGEE. The CDR3 DNA follows: TGTGCCAGCAGCCCAGAGGGACAGAGGAACACTGAAGCTTTCTTT. Encoded protein: CASSPEGQRNTEAFF.

This clone has a handful of counts. This chain uses TRBV13 with TRBJ2-7; TRBD2 matches 8 bases. The V segment lost 0 bases and the J segment 4 bases; nucleotides outside the gene matches: 8. This CDR3 is 16 amino acids long. Germline CDR1 reads PRHDT; CDR2 reads FYEKMQ (reference sequence). CDR3 sequence (DNA): TGTGCCAGCAGCTTAGGCCTCGCGCCGGGGGGGTACGAGCAGTACTTC. Translating it yields CASSLGLAPGGYEQYF.

The chain joins TRBV5-6 to TRBJ2-2; no clear D. The V end lost 0 bases, the J end lost 6 bases, and 6 bases lay between the germline ends. This CDR3 is 13 amino acids long. Germline V gene lookup returns CDR1 SGHDT and CDR2 YYEEEE. Written as DNA, the CDR3 is TGTGCCAGCAGCTTGGGTAGTGCCGGGGAGCTGTTTTTT. Protein: CASSLGSAGELFF. The full variable domain, in which reference TRBV5-6 and TRBJ2-2 provide the parts outside the CDR3, is DAGVTQSPTHLIKTRGQQVTLRCSPKSGHDTVSWYQQALGQGPQFIFQYYEEEERQRGNFPDRFSGHQFPNYSSELNVNALLLGDSALYLCASSLGSAGELFFGEGSRLTVL.

The chain links TRBV11-2 to TRBJ1-2, with D maybe TRBD1 (6 bases). The V and J ends lost 3 bases and 8 bases respectively, with 13 bases between them. Germline V gene data show CDR1 as SGHAT and CDR2 as FQNNGV. There are 13 residues in the CDR3. The CDR3 loop reads CASSLGGAEGYTF. CDR3 bases: TGTGCCAGCAGCTTGGGGGGGGCAGAGGGCTACACCTTC. The full variable domain, rest sourced from reference TRBV11-2 and TRBJ1-2, is EAGVAQSPRYKIIEKRQSVAFWCNPISGHATLYWYQQILGQGPKLLIQFQNNGVVDDSQLPKDRFSAERLKGVDSTLKIQPAKLEDSAVYLCASSLGGAEGYTFGSGTRLTVV.